This T cell receptor (beta chain) is drawn from a study of graft-versus-host responses after intestinal transplantation. Study background: The study gave all recipients anti-thymocyte globulin induction, then tacrolimus and steroids for about 3 years.

Study conclusions and caveats: Among recipient marrow samples, GvH clones were found; some appeared first in ileum or blood.

Using immunoSEQ multiplex PCR, the repertoire was profiled, and TCRdb retains in-frame clones only, with some absent. The data hold over 75,000 clones, with around 90% observed a single time. Details on this clone: Its antigen is unknown.

This TCR was recovered from a human donor who was the organ donor for an intestinal transplant. This specimen was unstimulated CD8+ T cells sorted from spleen or lymph node cells, taken before transplant.

The chain's CDR3 is CASRGGSYEQYF. For the CDR3, the DNA is TGTGCCAGCCGGGGGGGGTCCTACGAGCAGTACTTC. This chain uses TRBV14 with TRBJ2-7, with 8 positions matching TRBD2. V shed 8 bases and J 1 base; nucleotides not matched to a gene: 1. The CDR3 length is 12 residues. Germline-derived CDR1 and CDR2 are SGHDN and FVKESK.